This TCR beta chain was found in a study of blood T cells in healthy people across ages. Study results and limitations: Long-lived donors carried more naive CD4+ cells and greater diversity than aged donors.

Isolation per sample recovered at least 6.5 million PBMCs. PCR was performed a second time for roughly 7 to 11 cycles using a sample-barcoded 5' primer and a J-beta primer mix. TCRdb reprocessed the 5' RACE reads with MiXCR, giving one entry per CDR3 protein. The sample records 2 million or so distinct CDR3 sequences, around 48% being singletons. There are 15 residues in the CDR3. Germline CDR1 MDHEN, CDR2 SYDVKM. Trimming removed 3 bases from V and 5 bases from J, with 16 bases in between. This clonotype was counted only a few times. What it binds is not known. This receptor was obtained from a woman between 35 and 50 years old in good health. The rearrangement uses TRBV28 and TRBJ2-5; D could derive from TRBD1 or TRBD2 (5 bases each). The sample was blood. In DNA form, the CDR3 reads TGTGCCAGCAGTTTCTTGGAGGCAGGGATGGAGACCCAGTACTTC. Its translation: CASSFLEAGMETQYF.